The rows below give T cell receptor beta chains drawn from one sample of a study of identical twins. TCRdb reprocessed the 5' RACE reads via MiXCR and lists one record per CDR3 protein. The data contain fewer than 650,000 distinct CDR3 sequences, around 7.5% of them singletons. The same data also went into a second study, on yellow fever vaccine responses in identical twins.

The sequencing input was PBMCs. The receptor source for this set is a woman between 18 and 30 years old in good health. The CDR3 runs from the conserved cysteine through the conserved F or W. A D gene is named only where the DNA matches it firmly. Clone sizes are given selectively: once, few, many, or a class where the clone is expanded.

j_call,clone_size,d_call,v_call,cdr3_aa,cdr3_nt
TRBJ2-5,few,TRBD2,TRBV7-9,CASKAGGEETQYF,TGTGCCAGCAAGGCGGGGGGGGAAGAGACCCAGTACTTC
TRBJ1-2,many,.,TRBV12-3/TRBV12-4,CASTPRQAWGGYTF,TGTGCCAGCACTCCCCGACAGGCCTGGGGAGGCTACACCTTC
TRBJ2-7,.,TRBD1,TRBV7-9,CASSPGQGRDEQYF,TGTGCCAGCAGCCCTGGACAGGGCAGGGACGAGCAGTACTTC
TRBJ2-3,.,.,TRBV24-1,CATSGADNTDTQYF,TGTGCCACCAGTGGCGCGGACAACACAGATACGCAGTATTTT
TRBJ2-7,few,.,TRBV21-1,CASSTGQGKSYEQYF,TGTGCCAGCAGCACCGGACAGGGGAAAAGCTACGAGCAGTACTTC
TRBJ1-6,few,TRBD1,TRBV11-2,CASSASSDRANSPLHF,TGTGCCAGCAGCGCCTCCTCGGACAGGGCTAATTCACCCCTCCACTTT
TRBJ1-5,.,.,TRBV28,CATWGTGNQPQHF,TGTGCCACCTGGGGCACCGGCAATCAGCCCCAGCATTTT
TRBJ2-3,.,TRBD1,TRBV7-9,CASSLGTGDAYF,TGTGCCAGCAGCTTAGGGACAGGGGATGCTTATTTT
TRBJ2-5,many,TRBD2,TRBV7-9,CASSNSGGQETQYF,TGTGCCAGCAGCAATAGCGGGGGGCAAGAGACCCAGTACTTC
TRBJ1-4,many,.,TRBV20-1,CSASFGEKLFF,TGCAGTGCTAGTTTTGGGGAAAAACTGTTTTTT
TRBJ2-7,few,.,TRBV27,CASTPAGGPYEQYF,TGTGCCAGCACCCCCGCCGGGGGCCCCTACGAGCAGTACTTC
TRBJ1-1,.,.,TRBV5-1,CASSLGTGLRTEAFF,TGCGCCAGCAGCTTGGGCACGGGCCTGAGGACTGAAGCTTTCTTT
TRBJ2-7,many,TRBD1,TRBV12-3/TRBV12-4,CASSDRGEQYF,TGTGCCAGCAGTGACAGGGGAGAGCAGTACTTC
TRBJ2-1,.,TRBD2,TRBV24-1,CATSEAGDEQFF,TGTGCCACCAGTGAGGCGGGGGATGAGCAGTTCTTC
TRBJ2-7,.,.,TRBV28,CASSPGSLSGYEQYF,TGTGCCAGCAGTCCCGGTTCTTTGAGTGGGTACGAGCAGTACTTC
TRBJ2-7,many,TRBD2,TRBV5-1,CASSLSSGTYEQYF,TGCGCCAGCAGCTTGTCTAGCGGAACATACGAGCAGTACTTC
TRBJ2-7,.,TRBD2,TRBV27,CASSRLAKPYEQYF,TGTGCCAGCAGTCGACTAGCGAAGCCCTACGAGCAGTACTTC
TRBJ2-5,few,TRBD2,TRBV20-1,CSATQTSAETQYF,TGCAGTGCCACCCAGACTAGCGCAGAGACCCAGTACTTC
TRBJ1-1,many,TRBD1,TRBV5-1,CASSLNRGQGTEAFF,TGCGCCAGCAGCTTAAACAGGGGGCAGGGCACTGAAGCTTTCTTT
TRBJ1-2,many,.,TRBV4-1,CASSQDPDGRRTGYTF,TGCGCCAGCAGCCAAGATCCTGACGGGAGAAGGACGGGCTACACCTTC
TRBJ1-2,many,.,TRBV7-9,CASSSPTYGYTF,TGTGCCAGCAGCTCCCCAACCTATGGCTACACCTTC
TRBJ1-2,few,.,TRBV6-5,CASRTVNYGYTF,TGTGCCAGCAGGACAGTTAACTATGGCTACACCTTC
TRBJ1-1,many,.,TRBV28,CASSFPTGRGEAFF,TGTGCCAGCAGTTTCCCGACGGGTCGGGGGGAAGCTTTCTTT
TRBJ2-7,.,TRBD2,TRBV20-1,CSARARGGGSEQYF,TGCAGTGCTAGAGCCCGGGGGGGAGGCAGCGAGCAGTACTTC
TRBJ2-1,.,TRBD2,TRBV5-5,CASSTRLAGGASYNEQFF,TGTGCCAGCAGCACCAGACTAGCGGGCGGGGCCTCCTACAATGAGCAGTTCTTC
TRBJ2-7,.,.,TRBV20-1,CSAREVGGPWGEQYF,TGCAGTGCTAGAGAGGTGGGAGGCCCCTGGGGTGAGCAGTACTTC
TRBJ1-1,many,TRBD1,TRBV7-8,CASSMNRGLNTEAFF,TGTGCCAGCAGCATGAACAGGGGGCTGAACACTGAAGCTTTCTTT
TRBJ2-5,many,.,TRBV4-1,CASSPQLVPEFTQYF,TGCGCCAGCAGCCCCCAACTAGTCCCTGAATTTACCCAGTACTTC
TRBJ2-1,many,.,TRBV28,CASSLGDSGEYNEQFF,TGTGCCAGCAGTTTGGGGGACAGCGGGGAATATAATGAGCAGTTCTTC
TRBJ2-1,.,.,TRBV4-1,CASSLSGVEQFF,TGCGCCAGCAGCCTTTCGGGGGTGGAGCAGTTCTTC
TRBJ2-1,few,.,TRBV12-3/TRBV12-4,CASGDTYNEQFF,TGTGCCAGCGGTGACACGTACAATGAGCAGTTCTTC
TRBJ1-1,.,.,TRBV5-1,CASSLSTGLGTEAFF,TGCGCCAGCAGCTTGTCGACAGGCCTGGGGACTGAAGCTTTCTTT
TRBJ2-7,many,TRBD2,TRBV2,CASSARGRLAGGYEQHF,TGTGCCAGCAGTGCCCGAGGAAGACTAGCGGGAGGATACGAGCAGCACTTC
TRBJ2-5,few,TRBD1,TRBV10-3,CAIRRTGTDQETQYF,TGTGCCATCAGAAGAACCGGGACAGACCAAGAGACCCAGTACTTC
TRBJ1-6,many,.,TRBV27,CASTPSLVSYSPLHF,TGTGCCAGCACCCCATCGTTGGTTTCTTATTCACCCCTCCACTTT
TRBJ2-3,few,.,TRBV5-1,CASSLPLASSTDTQYF,TGCGCCAGCAGCTTGCCACTGGCGTCTAGCACAGATACGCAGTATTTT
TRBJ2-3,few,.,TRBV5-1,CASSLATGRTQYF,TGCGCCAGCAGCTTGGCGACTGGGCGTACGCAGTATTTT
TRBJ2-3,many,.,TRBV5-1,CASSLFWRGTTSGTDTQYF,TGCGCCAGCAGCTTGTTTTGGCGGGGTACCACCTCTGGCACAGATACGCAGTATTTT
TRBJ2-1,.,.,TRBV27,CASSLQGGSGVFNEQFF,TGTGCCAGCAGTTTACAGGGGGGTAGCGGGGTATTCAATGAGCAGTTCTTC
TRBJ2-7,.,.,TRBV15,CATSSGSSGTLKQYF,TGTGCCACCAGCAGCGGGTCCTCAGGGACACTCAAGCAGTACTTC
TRBJ2-1,few,.,TRBV3-1,CASSQGNWGYNEQFF,TGTGCCAGCAGCCAAGGTAATTGGGGCTACAATGAGCAGTTCTTC
TRBJ2-1,.,.,TRBV2,CASTLRTENNEQFF,TGTGCCAGCACCTTGAGGACGGAAAACAATGAGCAGTTCTTC
TRBJ2-7,few,TRBD2,TRBV6-5,CASSYAGVTYEQYF,TGTGCCAGCAGTTACGCGGGAGTGACCTACGAGCAGTACTTC
TRBJ2-5,.,.,TRBV5-1,CASSPGLTYTQETQYF,TGCGCCAGCAGCCCCGGACTAACCTACACCCAAGAGACCCAGTACTTC
TRBJ2-3,few,.,TRBV20-1,CSALPPGPGSTDTQYF,TGCAGTGCCTTACCCCCGGGACCTGGAAGCACAGATACGCAGTATTTT
TRBJ2-5,.,.,TRBV20-1,CSAVWGVEETQYF,TGCAGTGCCGTCTGGGGGGTTGAAGAGACCCAGTACTTC
TRBJ2-1,.,TRBD2,TRBV6-1,CASSDAGGYNEQFF,TGTGCCAGCAGTGATGCGGGGGGGTACAATGAGCAGTTCTTC
TRBJ2-1,.,TRBD1,TRBV12-3/TRBV12-4,CASSFGTGLNNEQFF,TGTGCCAGCAGTTTTGGGACAGGGTTAAACAATGAGCAGTTCTTC
TRBJ2-2,.,.,TRBV2,CASSWQGLNTGELFF,TGTGCCAGCAGTTGGCAGGGGCTCAACACCGGGGAGCTGTTTTTT
TRBJ2-2,few,.,TRBV7-9,CASSPPRGNTGELFF,TGTGCCAGCAGTCCTCCGCGGGGGAACACCGGGGAGCTGTTTTTT
TRBJ2-1,.,.,TRBV5-1,CASSFPAEGSYNEQFF,TGCGCCAGCTCATTTCCAGCCGAGGGCTCCTACAATGAGCAGTTCTTC
TRBJ1-1,.,TRBD1,TRBV29-1,CSVRGGDNTEAFF,TGCAGCGTCCGAGGGGGCGATAACACTGAAGCTTTCTTT
TRBJ2-5,many,TRBD2,TRBV6-1,CASSPLAGSETQYF,TGTGCCAGCAGCCCACTAGCGGGATCCGAGACCCAGTACTTC
TRBJ2-1,.,TRBD2,TRBV20-1,CSVISGRIDEQFF,TGCAGTGTTATTAGCGGGAGAATCGATGAGCAGTTCTTC
TRBJ2-7,few,TRBD1,TRBV6-5,CASSSAGGGYEQYF,TGTGCCAGCAGTTCAGCAGGGGGCGGCTACGAGCAGTACTTC
TRBJ2-7,.,TRBD2,TRBV6-1,CASIARGAYEQYF,TGTGCCAGCATAGCGCGGGGGGCGTACGAGCAGTACTTC
TRBJ1-2,few,TRBD1,TRBV6-2/TRBV6-3,CASCGTGGSFGGYTF,TGTGCCAGCTGCGGGACAGGGGGATCATTCGGGGGCTACACCTTC
TRBJ2-4,few,TRBD2,TRBV11-1,CASSLGTSATSLAKNIQYF,TGTGCCAGCAGCTTGGGGACTAGCGCAACCAGTTTAGCCAAAAACATTCAGTACTTC
TRBJ1-4,few,.,TRBV4-1,CASSQEGGEKLFF,TGCGCCAGCAGCCAAGAAGGGGGTGAAAAACTGTTTTTT